The 20 T cell receptor beta chains listed next were all sequenced from one sample in a study of identical twins. Using its own MiXCR run on the 5' RACE reads, TCRdb lists one record per CDR3 protein. The sample includes approximately 300,000 distinct CDR3 sequences, roughly 9% of them seen just once. The same specimen was also included in a second study, on yellow fever vaccine responses in identical twins.

The source material was CD8+ T cells sorted from blood. These TCRs come from a woman aged 18-30 years in good health.

V and J are TRBV5-1 and TRBJ2-1; TRBD2 matches 8 bases. Germline V gene sequence: CDR1 SGHRS, CDR2 YFSETQ. Trimming at V came to 0 bases and at J to 1 base, leaving 15 bases not matched to a gene. CDR3 size: 20 residues. The CDR3 reads CASSLVAGGAGFMSYNEQFF. The CDR3 DNA is TGCGCCAGCAGCTTGGTTGCCGGGGGGGCCGGGTTTATGTCCTACAATGAGCAGTTCTTC.

This clonotype was counted many times. The rearrangement joins TRBV7-9 to TRBJ2-7; D tentatively reads TRBD1 or TRBD2 (5 bases each). CDR1 and CDR2 from the germline V gene are SEHNR and FQNEAQ (reference sequence). The CDR3 sequence is 15 residues long. Deletions cut 5 bases from V and 1 base from J, with 15 bases between. In DNA, the CDR3 is TGTGCCAGCAGCCATGGGACGGTGGGATCCTACGAGCAGTACTTC. This codes for CASSHGTVGSYEQYF.

This clonotype was seen just once. The V call is TRBV29-1, the J call TRBJ2-1; D is perhaps TRBD2 (5 bases). The germline gives CDR1 SQVTM, CDR2 ANQGSEA. The CDR3 is made up of 13 amino acids. Trimming cost V 6 bases and J 2 bases, with 11 bases left between them. The CDR3 DNA sequence: TGCAGCGTGGTGGGGAGAGCCTACAATGAGCAGTTCTTC. The encoded protein is CSVVGRAYNEQFF.

This clonotype has at least ten counts. This chain joins TRBV6-6 and TRBJ1-4; D not certain. The germline V and J ends were trimmed by 6 bases and 2 bases, with 7 bases remaining between them. This CDR3 is 13 amino acids long. CDR1 and CDR2 from the germline V gene are MNHNY and SVGAGI (reference sequence). This chain's CDR3 is CASRFLTNEKLFF. CDR3 in DNA: TGTGCCAGCAGGTTTTTGACTAATGAAAAACTGTTTTTT.

This clonotype showed up many times. The chain carries TRBV5-1 and TRBJ1-1; D uncertain. In germline, CDR1 is SGHRS, CDR2 YFSETQ. This CDR3 region has 16 residues. The germline V and J ends were trimmed by 0 bases and 4 bases, with 16 bases remaining between them. The CDR3 here is CASSLEPLIASTEAFF. In DNA form, the CDR3 reads TGCGCCAGCAGCTTGGAACCGCTAATTGCCAGCACTGAAGCTTTCTTT.

This clonotype was detected ten times or more. V gene TRBV12-3 or TRBV12-4 combines with J gene TRBJ2-1, with a weak D call TRBD1 (5 bases). The CDR3 consists of 14 residues. Trimming stripped 5 bases from V and 6 bases from J, with 14 bases between. CDR3 nucleotide sequence: TGTGCCAGCAGTCGGAGTGGGGCCTCCAATGAGCAGTTCTTC. This sequence encodes CASSRSGASNEQFF.

This chain uses TRBV6-1 with TRBJ2-7; 9 nucleotides line up with TRBD1. CDR3 length: 14 amino acids. CDR1 is MNHNS, CDR2 SASEGT, per germline. The V gene end was trimmed by 5 bases and the J gene end by 5 bases; junction bases not matched to a gene: 7. CDR3 sequence reads: CASSQTGGINEQYF. The DNA of the CDR3 is TGTGCCAGCAGTCAAACAGGGGGCATCAACGAGCAGTACTTC.

This chain uses TRBV5-1 with TRBJ1-2; 7 nucleotides agree with TRBD1. Losses at the gene ends were 0 bases for V and 4 bases for J; bases not matched to a gene: 3. Germline CDR1 SGHRS, CDR2 YFSETQ. The CDR3 runs 14 residues. CDR3 nucleotides: TGCGCCAGCAGCTTGGGCCAGGGGGTCTATGGCTACACCTTC. Translation gives CASSLGQGVYGYTF.

This clonotype was detected only a few times. In nucleotides, the CDR3 is TGCAGCGTTGAAGGAGTGGGACAGGGCATCACCTACGAGCAGTACTTC. It codes for CSVEGVGQGITYEQYF. The chain joins TRBV29-1 to TRBJ2-7; 9 bases line up with TRBD1. Germline values: CDR1 SQVTM, CDR2 ANQGSEA. CDR3 length: 16 amino acids. V was pared by 1 base and J by 2 bases, with 9 bases of the junction left unmatched.

In its sample, this clonotype was seen many times. The J gene is TRBJ1-2, the V gene TRBV4-3; 12 bases are shared with TRBD1. This CDR3 contains 15 residues. Germline-derived CDR1 and CDR2 are LGHNA and YSLEER. After removal of 3 bases from V and 4 bases from J, the junction contained 3 bases not matched to a gene. As DNA, the CDR3 is TGCGCCAGCAGCCAGGGGACAGGGGGCGTCTATGGCTACACCTTC. Its translation: CASSQGTGGVYGYTF.

Only a few counts were recorded for this clonotype. The rearrangement links TRBV7-9 to TRBJ2-1; 7 bases match TRBD1. Germline assignment: CDR1 SEHNR and CDR2 FQNEAQ (reference sequence). The V segment lost 3 bases and the J segment 6 bases; nucleotides outside the gene matches: 14. This CDR3 is 17 amino acids long. In DNA form, the CDR3 reads TGTGCCAGCAGCTTGGTGAGGGGGCAGTCCGGTACCAATGAGCAGTTCTTC. Encoded protein: CASSLVRGQSGTNEQFF.

This clonotype turned up a few times. This chain connects TRBV14 to TRBJ1-1, with D maybe TRBD1 (5 bases). V lost 5 bases to trimming and J lost 8 bases, with 15 bases between them. Germline V lookup: CDR1 SGHDN, CDR2 FVKESK. CDR3 length: 13 amino acids. CDR3 in DNA: TGTGCCAGCAGCACCATGTCGGGGGGAGAAGCTTTCTTT. It encodes CASSTMSGGEAFF.

This clonotype occurred many times. The V and J genes are TRBV10-3 and TRBJ1-5; TRBD1 aligns across 8 bases. This CDR3 is 14 amino acids long. Germline CDR1 reads ENHRY; CDR2 reads SYGVKD. Germline trimming cut 3 bases from V and 4 bases from J; bases unmatched to any gene: 2. CDR3 coding DNA: TGTGCCATCAGTGACAGGGACAGGAATCAGCCCCAGCATTTT. This codes for CAISDRDRNQPQHF.

This clonotype was counted a few times. The chain combines TRBV4-2 with TRBJ2-1; TRBD2 aligns across 9 bases. Germline-derived CDR1 and CDR2 are LGHNA and YNFKEQ. This CDR3 is 17 amino acids long. V gave up 4 bases and J gave up 6 bases; unmatched junction bases: 13. This chain's CDR3 is CASSPLDGGGATNEQFF. The CDR3 DNA sequence: TGTGCCAGCAGCCCCCTGGACGGCGGGGGGGCTACCAATGAGCAGTTCTTC.

This clonotype was detected only a few times. The chain employs TRBV20-1 and TRBJ2-3, with 12 bases that match TRBD1. After removal of 0 bases from V and 1 base from J, the junction contained 11 bases not matched to a gene. This CDR3 spans 19 amino acids. Germline lookup yields CDR1 DFQATT and CDR2 SNEGSKA (reference sequence). In nucleotides, the CDR3 is TGCAGTGCTAGAGATTTCCTGGGACAGGGGGCACGGGGCACAGATACGCAGTATTTT. This translates into CSARDFLGQGARGTDTQYF.

This clonotype was observed a few times. The chain uses TRBV7-9 and TRBJ2-1; 9 bases agree with TRBD1. J lost 9 bases, V lost 5 bases, and 5 bases had no gene match. The germline V gene has CDR1 SEHNR and CDR2 FQNEAQ (reference sequence). This CDR3 has 13 amino acids. CDR3 sequence (DNA): TGTGCCAGCAGCGGGACAGGGTTCCGTGAGCAGTTCTTC. This encodes CASSGTGFREQFF.

The V gene is TRBV13, the J gene TRBJ2-7, with a tentative D call TRBD1 (5 bases). This CDR3 region has 13 residues. Trimming took off 4 bases at V and 9 bases at J, with 16 bases between the two ends. Germline CDR1 reads PRHDT; CDR2 reads FYEKMQ (reference sequence). As DNA, the CDR3 is TGTGCCAGCAGCTCACAGGTGTCCTGGGGGCAGTACTTC. This codes for CASSSQVSWGQYF.

V and J are TRBV27 and TRBJ2-1, with D perhaps assigned TRBD1 or TRBD2 (5 bases each). The CDR3 contains 13 residues. Germline CDR1 MNHEY, CDR2 SMNVEV (reference sequence). The V and J ends lost 6 bases and 8 bases respectively, with 14 bases between them. CDR3 DNA: TGTGCCAGCAGCCCCGGGACCCCCGATGAGCAGTTCTTC. Amino acids: CASSPGTPDEQFF.

This clonotype was detected ten times or more. The chain uses TRBV11-2 and TRBJ2-1; D is unresolved. The CDR3 covers 12 residues. Trimming took off 3 bases at V and 10 bases at J, with 10 bases between the two ends. CDR1 and CDR2 (germline): SGHAT, FQNNGV. The CDR3 is CASSFNRQEQFF. The CDR3 DNA sequence: TGTGCCAGCAGCTTCAATCGACAAGAGCAGTTCTTC. The full variable domain, with the rest looked up from reference TRBV11-2 and TRBJ2-1, is EAGVAQSPRYKIIEKRQSVAFWCNPISGHATLYWYQQILGQGPKLLIQFQNNGVVDDSQLPKDRFSAERLKGVDSTLKIQPAKLEDSAVYLCASSFNRQEQFFGPGTRLTVL.

This clonotype has more than one count but fewer than ten. CDR3 nucleotide sequence: TGTGCCAGCAGCTTACTTGTTTCGCTAGCGGCGAACACCGGGGAGCTGTTTTTT. Amino acid sequence: CASSLLVSLAANTGELFF. The chain links TRBV5-6 to TRBJ2-2; 7 nucleotides line up with TRBD2. CDR3 length: 18 residues. Germline V gives CDR1 SGHDT, CDR2 YYEEEE. J was trimmed by 0 bases and V by 2 bases; bases with no gene match: 10.